This T cell receptor (beta chain) was sequenced for a study of tumor and adjacent non-tumor tissue in lung cancer. The CDR3 is 15 amino acids. Germline CDR1 is KGHDR and CDR2 is SFDVKD. RNA was extracted from bulk tissue without any cell sorting. This non-tumor lung sample came from over 3 cm beyond the tumor edge. Three rounds of nested PCR, following a modified ARM-PCR protocol, produced the TCRbeta library. TCRdb analysed the multiplex PCR reads with MiXCR anew, one entry per CDR3 protein. The sample has 70,000 to 95,000 distinct CDR3 sequences; around 80% are singletons. Note on this clonotype: Compared with germline, one end of the junction differs, possibly owing to a read error.

Sequencing input: distant non-tumor lung tissue. The chain has TRBV24-1 and TRBJ2-1; 9 nucleotides line up with TRBD2. The receptor was derived from a man between 65 and 79 years old with non-small cell lung cancer. The CDR3 reads CVTSDLRRGGNEQFF. Here the CDR3 DNA reads TGTGTCACCAGTGATTTGCGGCGGGGGGGCAATGAACAGTTCTTC.